This T cell receptor (beta chain) comes out of a study of cytomegalovirus exposure and HLA in healthy donors (dated by TCRdb to the late 2010s). Notes on the research overall: According to an earlier analysis of several hundred of the donors, 150 million to 200 million T cells yielded 100 million or so unique TCR beta sequences and around 300 Gb of sequence data. About 310 gigabases of sequencing data and 70 million to 85 million unique TCR sequences were included in an early release covering roughly 700 HLA-typed donors. Of the roughly 410 genotyped donors, approximately 81% were placed in the genetic ancestry cluster associated with self-reported Caucasian donors. The study was designed to test whether signatures of past pathogen exposure could be identified by cataloging public T cell receptors. The study used immunosequencing to profile the T cell repertoires of 666 subjects and linked those repertoires to cytomegalovirus serostatus. Along with the roughly 710-subject first cohort, a separate validation cohort of some 130 different subjects was used. To predict cytomegalovirus infection status, the study combined high-throughput TCR immunosequencing, statistical association of individual TCRs with disease status, and machine learning. To study patterns of TCR occurrence, a later analysis re-analyzed previously published TCR beta repertoires from 666 donors and added high-resolution HLA genotyping. Rather than using new phenotypic data, the later analysis identified candidate immune exposures from TCR beta sequences and from how often those sequences occurred across donors. An earlier analysis of around 580 of the donors used high-throughput TCR beta sequencing to judge whether each TCR beta V gene segment behaved as functional or pseudogenic. Donor age, sex, ethnicity and CMV serostatus were compiled alongside the repertoire data. Genome-wide SNP genotypes for about 65% of the 666 donors were used in a later genetic analysis, which treated that subset as a discovery cohort. All discovery cohort repertoires had been generated on a single sequencing platform. HLA typing included class I and class II loci at four-digit resolution. The number of donors typed differed by locus, with roughly 629-640 for A, B, C, DRB1 and DQB1, over 500 for DQA1, approximately 570 for DPA1, and approximately 470 for DPB1. Roughly five DR-DQ haplotypes were handled as single units for association and clustering, since linkage in the cohort was strong. Among around 400 genotyped donors of the cohort, an average of around 240,000 unique TCR beta nucleotide sequences were sequenced per donor, around 18% of them non-productive.

The CDR1 and CDR2 encoded by the germline V gene (reference sequence) are SEHNR and FQNEAQ. The CDR3 contains 15 residues, cysteine and phenylalanine counted. Only CDR3 DNA remains: 45 bases, in frame from the first base. V and J are truncated by 0 bases and 2 bases respectively, leaving an intervening sequence of 9 bases. The cohort consisted of 650 to 850 healthy bone marrow donors. All cohort members were sampled while nominally healthy, although unrecorded immune exposures were likely present. The donor was CMV seropositive and was included in the group of approximately 310 seropositive cohort members. A peripheral blood sample was collected from each donor, and TCR beta sequencing was performed on peripheral blood mononuclear cells. Genomic DNA was extracted from the blood cell samples with the Qiagen DNeasy Blood Extraction Kit. To note about this clone: Its cognate antigen has yet to be identified. Per-base quality was not reported, and no clone a single base away is much larger than it.

Libraries were constructed by the immunoSEQ multiplex PCR assay. For the multiplex PCR, a mixture combining 60 forward primers for TCR Vbeta segments and 13 reverse primers for TCR Jbeta segments was used. The CDR3 region of rearranged TCR beta genes was amplified from genomic DNA by a multiplex PCR assay. Amplified TCR beta libraries were sequenced as 87-base-pair reads on the Illumina HiSeq System. The study's own analysis went as follows. Across the 600 to 700 repertoires, a later analysis counted some 81 million unique TCR beta chains, 9 million to 14 million of which were shared by at least two donors. Raw reads were error-corrected and collapsed into unique sequences with a nearest-neighbor algorithm that merged closely related sequences to remove PCR and sequencing errors. CDR3 sequences were aligned to IMGT reference sequences to assign V, D and J gene segments. For a sequence to be retained, a match of at least six nucleotides was required to both a V gene segment and a J gene segment. Rearrangements were called productive when the CDR3 lacked stop codons and stayed in frame with V and J; all others were non-productive. CDR3 was defined by IMGT convention, running from the second conserved V-encoded cysteine to the conserved J-encoded phenylalanine. The earlier analysis of a few hundred of the donors excluded sequences that lacked an unambiguous match to a single V gene segment. An earlier analysis of 450 to 650 of the donors called V segments functional above 56.7% productive rearrangements and segregating when the between-donor standard deviation exceeded 5%. To diagnose cytomegalovirus status from the catalog of TCR beta chain sequences, a statistical classification framework was built. In a later analysis, V and J genes were assigned by comparing TCR nucleotide sequences against IMGT/GENE-DB human TR gene sequences. In a later analysis, CDR3 sequences and most-parsimonious VDJ recombination scenarios were assigned using the TCRdist pipeline. A later analysis defined each TCR beta chain by its CDR3 amino acid sequence plus V-gene family, and excluded reads lacking a unique V-gene family. In a later analysis, nearly 600 highly shared, low-generation-probability nucleotide sequences were removed to address suspected cross-contamination and a sequencing artifact. In a later analysis, a clonal expansion index was calculated for each public chain from normalized within-repertoire ranks of inferred template counts. In a later analysis, generation probabilities were computed with a VDJ recombination model fitted to out-of-frame rearrangements, and the resulting probabilities were checked against IGoR. In a later analysis, hypergeometric tests were used to score TCR-TCR, TCR-HLA and TCR-CMV co-occurrence, with a repertoire-size bias correction applied to TCR pairs. To estimate false discovery rates, a later analysis permuted the HLA or CMV assignments 20 times. A later analysis grouped co-occurring TCRs with DBSCAN, adding TCRdist sequence similarity when clustering within HLA-allele-positive subsets. For co-occurrence clustering, repertoires with fewer than 30,000 or more than 120,000 public chains were excluded, along with 4 to 6 repertoires with anomalous nucleotide sharing. The table comes from immuneACCESS by way of TCRdb, which keeps in-frame sequences with V and J called. Part of the clones is missing from these tables; in studies checked, under half for an unresolved V gene and the rest for unknown reasons. That table furnishes V, J and clone size, whereas the DNA furnished D and trimming. This sample holds roughly 150,000 clones; roughly 77% were observed only once. Under 5.5% of the sample lies in the top ten.

General conclusions and limits of the study: The earlier analysis of around 600 of the donors excluded seventeen rarely observed V segments, including chromosome 9 orphons, because counts were too low. According to a later genetic analysis, donors in an Asian-associated ancestry cluster had fewer N-insertions in productive TCRs than the roughly 660-donor mean. According to a later analysis, TCR association rates differed among HLA loci, with DRB1 alleles showing the most associated TCRs and HLA-C alleles showing the fewest. A further reported finding was that TCR beta sequences accurately predicted the HLA-A and HLA-B alleles for most subjects in the first cohort. Across donors, most TCR sequences were observed very rarely, whereas some public TCRs were present in many individuals. Most CMV-associated TCR beta chains appeared to be HLA-restricted in a later analysis, and the HLA associations seemed to be driven largely by CMV exposure. HLA typing was unavailable for some donors at each locus, so association tests used only the typed subset. An earlier analysis of approximately 540 of the donors showed that most TCR beta V segments appeared in productive rearrangements either about 87% or about 30% of the time, which broadly matched IMGT annotations. For the cohort, immune exposure information was limited to CMV serostatus. Correlated functional status among segregating V segments might be attributable to linkage disequilibrium, but an unknown experimental factor could not be ruled out. The sequencing pipeline was judged likely to have produced a cluster of highly shared sequence variants as a technical artifact. Cytomegalovirus status was reported to be diagnosed by the classifier with high specificity and sensitivity in both the original and validation cohorts. The cohort was sequenced for TCR beta chains only, and without alpha or paired-chain data the features that could be detected were limited. A few of the identified cytomegalovirus-associated TCR beta chains were confirmed in vitro to be specific for cytomegalovirus antigens. It was suggested by the authors that the approach could potentially be generalized to other disease states and immunological phenotypes. According to a later analysis, parvovirus B19, influenza, CMV and Epstein-Barr virus appeared linked to several top co-occurrence clusters. When HLA alleles, especially DR and DQ, strongly co-occurred, attributing TCR associations to individual alleles was difficult. Sequencing depth was assumed to be roughly uniform across donors in the presence/absence analyses, though that assumption may not hold. Compared with equally common non-associated chains, HLA-associated TCR beta chains in a later analysis were more clonally expanded and had lower generation probabilities. At a false discovery rate of 0.05, a later analysis linked around 17,000 TCR beta sequences to specific HLA alleles. The study gave a list of over 150 TCR beta chains associated with cytomegalovirus. Because the 87-base-pair reads could not distinguish some IMGT-functional V segments, including TRBV6-2 and TRBV6-3, those segments were excluded. An association between a missense DCLRE1C variant and V-gene and J-gene trimming of TCR beta chains was found in a later genetic analysis and replicated in an independent cohort.

Sequenced input: PBMCs. The chain is made from TRBV7-9 and TRBJ2-3; a tentative D call is TRBD2 (5 bases match). This TCR derives from a man between 18 and 35 years old in good health and CMV-seropositive. Here is the DNA: TGTGCCAGCAGCTTAGCGCGGGTCCCCACAGATACGCAGTATTTT. Its protein is CASSLARVPTDTQYF.